These 10 T cell receptor beta chains originate from one sample sequenced in a study of STAT3 mutations in large granular lymphocyte leukemia. Overall study findings and caveats: Every T-LGLL patient had at least one immunodominant TCRbeta clonotype.

Their specific antigens are unknown. The repertoire was sequenced with immunoSEQ multiplex PCR; TCRdb's copy has only in-frame clones and lacks some. This table holds tens of thousands of clones, roughly 93% found once. Sequenced: peripheral blood mononuclear cells. These receptors all come from a man aged 35 to 55 with T-cell large granular lymphocyte leukemia. Some clones in this sample may be carry-over from other donors' samples.

The V call is TRBV6-1, the J call TRBJ2-7; D remains unclear. This CDR3 has 16 amino acids. Trimming took off 4 bases at V and 1 base at J, with 17 bases between the two ends. Germline V gene sequence: CDR1 MNHNS, CDR2 SASEGT. In DNA form, the CDR3 reads TGTGCCAGCAGTGCTGTCCTGACGGACCCTTCCTACGAGCAGTACTTC. This codes for CASSAVLTDPSYEQYF.

The chain uses TRBV2 and TRBJ1-1; D is uncertain. Deletions cut 4 bases from V and 3 bases from J, with 9 bases between. CDR1 and CDR2 from the germline V gene are SNHLY and FYNNEI. This CDR3 contains 13 residues. Here the CDR3 DNA reads TGTGCCAGCAGTGCCTCCCGGGACACTGAAGCTTTCTTT. Its protein is CASSASRDTEAFF. Combining the CDR3 with reference TRBV2 and TRBJ1-1 gives the whole variable domain EPEVTQTPSHQVTQMGQEVILRCVPISNHLYFYWYRQILGQKVEFLVSFYNNEISEKSEIFDDQFSVERPDGSNFTLKIRSTKLEDSAMYFCASSASRDTEAFFGQGTRLTVV.

The rearrangement joins TRBV10-1 to TRBJ2-3, with 8 bases fitting TRBD1. V dropped 4 bases and J dropped 6; count of bases not matched to a gene: 12. Looked up from germline, CDR1 is WNHNN and CDR2 is SYGVQD (reference sequence). This CDR3 has 16 amino acids. The CDR3: CASSALSGQGGDTQYF. Here the CDR3 DNA reads TGCGCCAGCAGTGCCCTCTCCGGACAGGGCGGGGATACGCAGTATTTT.

This chain uses TRBV27 with TRBJ1-4; perhaps TRBD1 as D (5 bases). CDR3 length: 15 residues. Trimming left V 3 bases short and J 1 base short, with 9 bases between. Per the germline V gene, CDR1 is MNHEY and CDR2 is SMNVEV (reference sequence). In DNA form, the CDR3 reads TGTGCCAGCAGTTTTAAGGGGCGAACTAATGAAAAACTGTTTTTT. Translating gives CASSFKGRTNEKLFF.

V and J are TRBV6-6 and TRBJ1-2, with D unclear. CDR1 MNHNY and CDR2 SVGAGI come from the germline V gene (reference sequence). V dropped 7 bases and J dropped 6 bases, with 12 bases sitting between them. The CDR3 is made up of 12 amino acids. The CDR3, as DNA: TGTGCCAGCACCCTCAGCCAGAATGGCTACACCTTC. This gives the protein CASTLSQNGYTF.

This chain links TRBV18 with TRBJ1-4, with a tentative D call TRBD1 (5 bases). The CDR3 contains 17 residues. The germline gives CDR1 KGHSH, CDR2 LQKENI. Trimming took off 2 bases at V and 4 bases at J, with 17 bases between the two ends. The CDR3 loop is CASSPRLERGSNEKLFF. DNA of the CDR3: TGTGCCAGCTCACCAAGGCTGGAGAGGGGAAGTAATGAAAAACTGTTTTTT.

This clone came up once. The gene calls are TRBV18 and TRBJ1-2; D ambiguous. With 2 bases removed from V and 7 bases from J, the gap between germline ends came to 11 bases. CDR1 and CDR2 (germline): KGHSH, LQKENI. This CDR3 comprises 13 residues. The CDR3: CASSPERAGGYTF. The DNA of the CDR3 is TGTGCCAGCTCACCAGAGAGGGCGGGTGGCTACACCTTC.

The chain links TRBV4-1 to TRBJ1-2; D is undetermined. The CDR3 is 16 amino acids. CDR1 and CDR2 (germline): MGHRA, YSYEKL. Trimming cost V 1 base and J 2 bases, with 14 bases left between them. The CDR3 DNA follows: TGCGCCAGCAGCCAAGGGGTAACCGCGTCCAACTATGGCTACACCTTC. The encoded protein is CASSQGVTASNYGYTF.

The chain combines TRBV29-1 with TRBJ1-2, with D possibly matching TRBD1 (6 bases). This CDR3 comprises 12 residues. Trimming removed 6 bases at V and 3 bases at J, with 11 bases between. From germline, CDR1 is SQVTM and CDR2 ANQGSEA. The CDR3 DNA sequence: TGCAGCGTCCATGAGGGGGACTATGGCTACACCTTC. It is translated as CSVHEGDYGYTF.

The rearrangement joins TRBV7-2 to TRBJ1-3, with D perhaps matching TRBD1 (5 bases). CDR1 SGHTA and CDR2 FQGNSA come from the germline V gene. Trimming cost V 3 bases and J 0 bases, with 15 bases left between them. This CDR3 has 17 amino acids. The CDR3 coding sequence is TGTGCCAGCAGCTTGGGGGTAGGACGGACCTCTGGAAACACCATATATTTT. Translated: CASSLGVGRTSGNTIYF. The whole variable domain, filled in from reference TRBV7-2 and TRBJ1-3, reads GAGVSQSPSNKVTEKGKDVELRCDPISGHTALYWYRQSLGQGLEFLIYFQGNSAPDKSGLPSDRFSAERTGGSVSTLTIQRTQQEDSAVYLCASSLGVGRTSGNTIYFGEGSWLTVV.